The sequence of this T cell receptor (beta chain) was determined in a study of post-analysis software for immune sequencing data. CDR1 and CDR2 (germline): SGHRS, YFSETQ. The CDR3 has 13 amino acids. As concerns this clonotype: The antigen is undetermined.

Study observations and caveats: Roughly 5 TRBV segments occurring more often in patients than controls included TRBV5-6, TRBV5-1 and TRBV20-1.

Tagging with unique molecular identifiers was a feature of the TCR beta cDNA libraries. MiXCR, applied by TCRdb to the PCR reads, yields one record per CDR3 protein. The repertoire holds hundreds of thousands of distinct CDR3 sequences, with 55% to 60% as singletons. This chain connects TRBV5-1 to TRBJ2-1, with a possible D match to TRBD2 (7 bases). The J call is doubtful: the DNA matches TRBJ2-7 better. The sample consisted of blood. The sequence derives from a girl aged 2 to 10 with multiple sclerosis. CDR3 DNA: TGCGCCAGCCGAGGGGGAGGGGGGTACGAGCAGTACTTC. It yields the protein CASRGGGGYEQYF.